This T cell receptor beta chain appears in the sequencing data of a study of radiotherapy plus CTLA-4 blockade in lung cancer (dated by TCRdb to about 2018). Looking at the study overall: Objective responses were observed in approximately 18% of enrolled patients, and disease control was achieved in less than 40%.

Library preparation was by the immunoSEQ multiplex PCR assay. Entries here come from immuneACCESS through TCRdb and include only in-frame sequences with V and J called. Some clones fail to appear in such tables; in the studies checked, an unresolved V gene covers under half of the shortfall, and the cause of the remainder is unknown. The table for this sample lists around 37,000 clones; 70% to 75% of them were counted only once. In total, the top ten clones hold 14% of the sample. Concerning this clone: Its antigen has not been determined. Base qualities are not recorded, but no much larger clone differs from it by a single base.

Overall study outcomes, separate from this receptor: After treatment with radiotherapy and ipilimumab, TCR clones that came from tumors expanded in the peripheral blood. Increased serum interferon-beta after radiation, together with early dynamic changes in blood T cell clones, were reported to be the strongest predictors of response.

Focal radiation therapy combined with CTLA-4 blockade (ipilimumab) was tested in patients with chemo-refractory metastatic non-small-cell lung cancer. The CDR3 contains 14 residues, cysteine and phenylalanine counted. The kept DNA is CDR3 alone, 42 bases in frame from the first base. The germline V gene yields MNHNS for CDR1 and SASEGT for CDR2. V loses 7 bases, J loses 3 bases, and the germline ends lie 16 bases apart. This clonotype originated in a human donor with non-small cell lung cancer that progressed on radiotherapy plus ipilimumab. The sequence is built from TRBV6-1 and TRBJ2-7; a weak D assignment points to TRBD2 (6 bases agree). The material was peripheral blood, obtained from a patient treated with radiotherapy plus ipilimumab. The CDR3 region reads CASNRRGMYYEQYF. The nucleotide sequence reads as follows: TGTGCCAGCAATCGACGGGGGATGTACTACGAGCAGTACTTC.